The clone carrying this T cell receptor beta chain has only a few counts. What it binds is not known. The repertoire was sequenced with immunoSEQ multiplex PCR; TCRdb's copy has only in-frame clones and lacks some. The sample holds nearly 55,000 clones, over 70% seen once. This sample is drawn from a study of PD-1 blockade in classical Hodgkin lymphoma. Study-wide results and caveats: Relapsed/refractory patients reportedly had the lowest baseline TCR diversity, below newly diagnosed patients, who were below healthy donors. CD4+ TCR diversity rose significantly by C4D1, and CD8+ TCR diversity did not. Complete responders possessed baseline diversity comparable to newly diagnosed patients.

All patients experienced relapse after autologous stem cell transplantation, and brentuximab vedotin exposure was variable. The origin of this receptor is a human donor with classical Hodgkin lymphoma. Sample: peripheral blood mononuclear cells (PBMCs), taken at baseline.

This CDR3 reads CASSLVAVSGNTIYF. The CDR3 coding sequence is TGTGCCAGCAGCTTAGTGGCTGTTTCTGGAAACACCATATATTTT. V usage is TRBV7-2 and J usage is TRBJ1-3; the D is unclear. In germline, CDR1 is SGHTA, CDR2 FQGNSA. The CDR3 is 15 residues long. Trimming removed 1 base at V and 1 base at J, with 8 bases between.